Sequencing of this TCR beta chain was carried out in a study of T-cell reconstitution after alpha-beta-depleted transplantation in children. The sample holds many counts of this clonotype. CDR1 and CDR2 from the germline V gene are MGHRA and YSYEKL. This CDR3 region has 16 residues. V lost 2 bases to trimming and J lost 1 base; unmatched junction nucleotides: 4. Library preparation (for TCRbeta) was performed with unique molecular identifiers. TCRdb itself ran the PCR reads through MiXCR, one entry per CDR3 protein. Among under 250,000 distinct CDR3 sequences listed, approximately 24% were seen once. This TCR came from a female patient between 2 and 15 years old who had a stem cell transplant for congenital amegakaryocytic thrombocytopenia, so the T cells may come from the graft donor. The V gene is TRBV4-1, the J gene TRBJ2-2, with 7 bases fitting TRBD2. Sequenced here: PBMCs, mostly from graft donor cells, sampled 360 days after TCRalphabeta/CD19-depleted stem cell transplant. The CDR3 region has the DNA TGCGCCAGCAGCCAATCACCGGGAGGGAACACCGGGGAGCTGTTTTTT. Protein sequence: CASSQSPGGNTGELFF.